This TCR beta chain is from a study of T cells expressing NK-cell markers. TCRdb derives one entry per CDR3 protein from the 5' RACE reads, leaving out DNA. The repertoire shows approximately 550,000 distinct CDR3 sequences; the top ten hold under 4.5%. Study conclusions and caveats: Evidence did not settle whether expanded NKG2C+ T cell clones targeted HCMV.

About this clonotype itself: The antigen remains unidentified.

Germline V lookup: CDR1 SEHNR, CDR2 FQNEAQ (reference sequence). The CDR3 runs to 15 residues. Input material: blood T cells: a sorted CD56 or NKG2C T cell subset, CD4+ or CD8+ T cells, or bulk PBMC T cells (not recorded which). The sequence came from a man younger than 35 in good health. This rearrangement joins TRBV7-9 to TRBJ2-1; TCRdb returns TRBD1, unconfirmable since there is no DNA. The CDR3 loop reads CASSSGTGGMDEQFF.